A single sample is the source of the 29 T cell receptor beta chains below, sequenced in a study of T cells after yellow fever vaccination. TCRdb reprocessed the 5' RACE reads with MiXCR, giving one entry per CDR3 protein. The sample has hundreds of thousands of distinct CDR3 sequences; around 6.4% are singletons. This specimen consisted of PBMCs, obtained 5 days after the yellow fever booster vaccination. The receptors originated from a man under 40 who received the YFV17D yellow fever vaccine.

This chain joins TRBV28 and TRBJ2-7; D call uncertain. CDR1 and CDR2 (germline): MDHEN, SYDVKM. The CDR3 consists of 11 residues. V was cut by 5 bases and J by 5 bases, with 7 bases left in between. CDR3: CASSRSDEQYF. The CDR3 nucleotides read TGTGCCAGCAGTCGCTCGGACGAGCAGTACTTC.

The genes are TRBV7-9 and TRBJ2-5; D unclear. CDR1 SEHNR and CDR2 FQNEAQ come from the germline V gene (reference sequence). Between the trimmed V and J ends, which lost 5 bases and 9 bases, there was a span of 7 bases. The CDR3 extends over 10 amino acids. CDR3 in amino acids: CASSNEAQYF. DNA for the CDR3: TGTGCCAGCAGCAACGAAGCCCAGTACTTC.

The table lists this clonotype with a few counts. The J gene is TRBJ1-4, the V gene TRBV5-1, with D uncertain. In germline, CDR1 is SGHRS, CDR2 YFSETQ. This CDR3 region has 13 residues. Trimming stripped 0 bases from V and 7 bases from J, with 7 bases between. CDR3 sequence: CASSLEQFEKLFF. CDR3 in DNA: TGCGCCAGCAGCTTGGAACAGTTTGAAAAACTGTTTTTT.

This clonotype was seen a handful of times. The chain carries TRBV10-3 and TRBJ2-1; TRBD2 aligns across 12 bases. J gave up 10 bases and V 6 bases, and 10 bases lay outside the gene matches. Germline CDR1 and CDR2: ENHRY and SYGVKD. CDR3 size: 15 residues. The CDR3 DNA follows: TGTGCCATCAGCGAGAGACTAGCGGGAGCACCCGAGCAGTTCTTC. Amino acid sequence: CAISERLAGAPEQFF.

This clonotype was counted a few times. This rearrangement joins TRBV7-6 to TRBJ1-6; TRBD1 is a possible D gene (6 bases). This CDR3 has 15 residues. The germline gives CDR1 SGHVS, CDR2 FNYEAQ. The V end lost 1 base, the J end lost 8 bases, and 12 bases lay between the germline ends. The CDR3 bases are TGTGCCAGCAGCTTAGTGACAGGACCCGATTCACCCCTCCACTTT. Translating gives CASSLVTGPDSPLHF.

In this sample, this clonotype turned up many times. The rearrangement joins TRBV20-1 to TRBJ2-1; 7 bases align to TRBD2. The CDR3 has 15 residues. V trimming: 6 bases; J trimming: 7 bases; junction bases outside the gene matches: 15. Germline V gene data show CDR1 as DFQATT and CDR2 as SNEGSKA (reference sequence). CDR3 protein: CSAERASGNLNEQFF. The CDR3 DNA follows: TGCAGTGCCGAAAGGGCCAGCGGGAACTTAAATGAGCAGTTCTTC.

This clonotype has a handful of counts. CDR3 coding DNA: TGCAGTGCTAGACCTAGCGGGAGGGCCTTGCGCAATGAGCAGTTCTTC. Translation gives CSARPSGRALRNEQFF. The chain is built from TRBV20-1 and TRBJ2-1, with 12 nucleotides matching TRBD2. The germline V gene encodes CDR1 DFQATT and CDR2 SNEGSKA (reference sequence). V trimming: 2 bases; J trimming: 6 bases; junction bases outside the gene matches: 8. The CDR3 runs to 16 residues.

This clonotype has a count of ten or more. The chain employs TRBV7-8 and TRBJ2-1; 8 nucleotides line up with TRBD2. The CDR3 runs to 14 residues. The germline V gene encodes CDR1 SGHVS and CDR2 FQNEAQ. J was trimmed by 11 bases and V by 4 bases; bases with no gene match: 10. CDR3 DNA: TGTGCCAGCAGCTATGACTCAGGACTAGCCCAGCAGTTCTTC. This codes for CASSYDSGLAQQFF.

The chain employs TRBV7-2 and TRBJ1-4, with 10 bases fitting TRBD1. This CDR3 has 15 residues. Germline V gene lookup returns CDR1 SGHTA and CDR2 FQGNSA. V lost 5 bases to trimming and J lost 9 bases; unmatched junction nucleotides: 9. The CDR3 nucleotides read TGTGCCAGCAGCAAAGGGACAGGGGATCTTAAAAAACTGTTTTTT. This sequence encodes CASSKGTGDLKKLFF. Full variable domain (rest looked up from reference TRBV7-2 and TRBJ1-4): GAGVSQSPSNKVTEKGKDVELRCDPISGHTALYWYRQSLGQGLEFLIYFQGNSAPDKSGLPSDRFSAERTGGSVSTLTIQRTQQEDSAVYLCASSKGTGDLKKLFFGSGTQLSVL.

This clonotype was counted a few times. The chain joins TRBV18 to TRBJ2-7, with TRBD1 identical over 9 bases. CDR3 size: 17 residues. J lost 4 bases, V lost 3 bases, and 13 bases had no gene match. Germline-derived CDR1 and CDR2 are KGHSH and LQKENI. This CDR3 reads CASSPAPTGTGLYEQYF. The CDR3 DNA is TGTGCCAGCTCACCGGCTCCTACCGGGACAGGGCTGTACGAGCAGTACTTC.

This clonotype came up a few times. The CDR3 DNA reads TGTGCCAGCAGTTTCCTAGAACAGGGGTTATCCAAAAACATTCAGTACTTC. Translation: CASSFLEQGLSKNIQYF. This rearrangement joins TRBV27 to TRBJ2-4, with 7 nucleotides matching TRBD1. Germline values: CDR1 MNHEY, CDR2 SMNVEV (reference sequence). This CDR3 spans 17 amino acids. V lost 3 bases to trimming and J lost 2 bases; unmatched junction nucleotides: 10.

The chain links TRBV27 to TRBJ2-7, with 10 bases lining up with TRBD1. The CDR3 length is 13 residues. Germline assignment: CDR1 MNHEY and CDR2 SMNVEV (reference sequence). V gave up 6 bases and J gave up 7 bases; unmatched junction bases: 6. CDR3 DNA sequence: TGTGCCAGCAGGGGACAGGGGTATCGGGAGCAGTACTTC. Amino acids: CASRGQGYREQYF.

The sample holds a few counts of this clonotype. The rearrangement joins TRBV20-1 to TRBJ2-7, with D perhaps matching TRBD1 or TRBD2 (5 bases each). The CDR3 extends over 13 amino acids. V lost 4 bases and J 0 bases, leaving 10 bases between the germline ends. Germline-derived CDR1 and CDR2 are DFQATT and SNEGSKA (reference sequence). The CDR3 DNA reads TGCAGTGCTAATTGGGGACGCTCCTACGAGCAGTACTTC. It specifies CSANWGRSYEQYF.

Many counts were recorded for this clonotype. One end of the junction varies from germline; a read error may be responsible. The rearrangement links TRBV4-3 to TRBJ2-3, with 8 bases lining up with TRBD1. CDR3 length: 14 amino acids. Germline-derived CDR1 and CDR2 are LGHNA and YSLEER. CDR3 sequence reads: CASSQDRGTDTQYF. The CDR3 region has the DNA TGTGCCAGCAGCCAGGACAGGGGCACAGATACGCAGTATTTT.

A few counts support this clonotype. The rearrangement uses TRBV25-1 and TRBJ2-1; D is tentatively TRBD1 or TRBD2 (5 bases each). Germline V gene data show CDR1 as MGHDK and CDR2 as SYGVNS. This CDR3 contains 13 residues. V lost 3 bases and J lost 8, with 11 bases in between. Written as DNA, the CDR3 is TGTGCCAGCAGTGAGGGGGACGACGATGAGCAGTTCTTC. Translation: CASSEGDDDEQFF.

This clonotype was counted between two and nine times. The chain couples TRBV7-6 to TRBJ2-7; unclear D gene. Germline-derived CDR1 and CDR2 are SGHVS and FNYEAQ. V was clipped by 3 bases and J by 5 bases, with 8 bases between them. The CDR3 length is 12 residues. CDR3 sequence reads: CASSLREDEQYF. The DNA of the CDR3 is TGTGCCAGCAGCTTGAGAGAGGACGAGCAGTACTTC.

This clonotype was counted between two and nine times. CDR3 loop: CASSSTLARDEQFF. The CDR3 DNA is TGTGCCAGCAGCTCCACCCTGGCTCGGGATGAGCAGTTCTTC. The J gene is TRBJ2-1, the V gene TRBV11-2; D ambiguous. V lost 4 bases and J 8 bases, leaving 15 bases between the germline ends. The CDR3 has 14 residues. Per the germline V gene, CDR1 is SGHAT and CDR2 is FQNNGV.

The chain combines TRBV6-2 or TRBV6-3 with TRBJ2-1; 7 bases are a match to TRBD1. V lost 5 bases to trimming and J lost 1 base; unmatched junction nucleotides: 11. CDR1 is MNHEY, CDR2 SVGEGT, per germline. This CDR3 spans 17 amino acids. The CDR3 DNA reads TGTGCCAGCAGTCAAACCAAGACAGGGAAGTCCTACAATGAGCAGTTCTTC. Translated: CASSQTKTGKSYNEQFF.

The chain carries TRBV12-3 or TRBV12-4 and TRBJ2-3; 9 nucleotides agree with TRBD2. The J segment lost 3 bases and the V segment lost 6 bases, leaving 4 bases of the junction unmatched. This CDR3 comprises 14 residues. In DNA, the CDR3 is TGTGCCAGCAGCCAGGCGGGAGGGACAGATACGCAGTATTTT. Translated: CASSQAGGTDTQYF.

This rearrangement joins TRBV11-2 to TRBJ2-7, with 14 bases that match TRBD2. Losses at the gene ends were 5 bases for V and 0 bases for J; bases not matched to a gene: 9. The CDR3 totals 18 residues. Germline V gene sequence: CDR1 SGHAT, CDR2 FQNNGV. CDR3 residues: CASSPPGLAGAASYEQYF. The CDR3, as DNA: TGTGCCAGCAGCCCGCCGGGACTAGCGGGAGCAGCCTCCTACGAGCAGTACTTC.

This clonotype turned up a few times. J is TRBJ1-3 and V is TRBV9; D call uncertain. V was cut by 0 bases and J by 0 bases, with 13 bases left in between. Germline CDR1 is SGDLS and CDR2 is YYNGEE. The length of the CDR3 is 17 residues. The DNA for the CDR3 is TGTGCCAGCAGCGTAGATCCAGTCGAGGGCTCTGGAAACACCATATATTTT. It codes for CASSVDPVEGSGNTIYF.

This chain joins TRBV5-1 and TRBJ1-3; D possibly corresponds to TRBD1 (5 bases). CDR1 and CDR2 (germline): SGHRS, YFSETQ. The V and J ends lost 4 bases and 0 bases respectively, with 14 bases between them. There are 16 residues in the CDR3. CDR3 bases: TGCGCCAGCAGCACAGACAGACCCTCCTCTGGAAACACCATATATTTT. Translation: CASSTDRPSSGNTIYF.

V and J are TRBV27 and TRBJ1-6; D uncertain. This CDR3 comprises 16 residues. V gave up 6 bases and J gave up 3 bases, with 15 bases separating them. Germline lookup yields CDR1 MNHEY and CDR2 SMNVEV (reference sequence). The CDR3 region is CASSPPRTFYNSPLHF. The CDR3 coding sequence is TGTGCCAGCAGCCCCCCCAGGACCTTCTATAATTCACCCCTCCACTTT.

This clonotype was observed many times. CDR3 sequence (DNA): TGTGCCAGCAGCTTAGTCGGGAGAGCAGGATACAATGAGCAGTTCTTC. Amino acid sequence: CASSLVGRAGYNEQFF. The V gene is TRBV7-2, the J gene TRBJ2-1; TRBD2 is a possible D gene (6 bases). V dropped 1 base and J dropped 4 bases, with 14 bases sitting between them. The V gene's germline CDR1 is SGHTA and CDR2 FQGNSA. This CDR3 is 16 amino acids long.

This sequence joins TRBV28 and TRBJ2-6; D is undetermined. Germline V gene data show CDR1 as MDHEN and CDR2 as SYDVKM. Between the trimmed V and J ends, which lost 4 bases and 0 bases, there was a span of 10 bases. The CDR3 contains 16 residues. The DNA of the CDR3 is TGTGCCAGCAGTTCGCTTGGTATCTCTGGGGCCAACGTCCTGACTTTC. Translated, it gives CASSSLGISGANVLTF.

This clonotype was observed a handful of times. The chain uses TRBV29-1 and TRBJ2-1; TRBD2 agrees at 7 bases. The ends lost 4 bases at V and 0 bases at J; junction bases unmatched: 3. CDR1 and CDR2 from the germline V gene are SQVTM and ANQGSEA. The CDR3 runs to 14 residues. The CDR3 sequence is CSVGGGSSYNEQFF. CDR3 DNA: TGCAGCGTTGGGGGCGGGAGCTCCTACAATGAGCAGTTCTTC.

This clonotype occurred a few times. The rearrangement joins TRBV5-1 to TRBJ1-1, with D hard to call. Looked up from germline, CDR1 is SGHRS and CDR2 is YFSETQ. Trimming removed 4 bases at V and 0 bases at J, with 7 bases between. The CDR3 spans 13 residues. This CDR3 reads CASSNTMNTEAFF. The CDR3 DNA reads TGCGCCAGCAGCAATACGATGAACACTGAAGCTTTCTTT.

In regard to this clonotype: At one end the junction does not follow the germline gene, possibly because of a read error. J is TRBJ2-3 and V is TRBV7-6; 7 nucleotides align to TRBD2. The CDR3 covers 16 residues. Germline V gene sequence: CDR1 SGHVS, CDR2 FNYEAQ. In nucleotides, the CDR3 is TGTGCCGGCAGCTTAGTTGCGGGAGAGGGCACAGATACGCAGTATTTT. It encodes CAGSLVAGEGTDTQYF.

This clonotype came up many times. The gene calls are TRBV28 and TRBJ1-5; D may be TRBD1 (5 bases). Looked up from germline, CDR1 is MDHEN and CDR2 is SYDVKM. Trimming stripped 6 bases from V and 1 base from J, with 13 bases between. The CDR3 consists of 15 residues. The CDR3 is CASRLGTWSNQPQHF. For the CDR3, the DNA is TGTGCCAGCAGGTTAGGGACGTGGAGCAATCAGCCCCAGCATTTT.